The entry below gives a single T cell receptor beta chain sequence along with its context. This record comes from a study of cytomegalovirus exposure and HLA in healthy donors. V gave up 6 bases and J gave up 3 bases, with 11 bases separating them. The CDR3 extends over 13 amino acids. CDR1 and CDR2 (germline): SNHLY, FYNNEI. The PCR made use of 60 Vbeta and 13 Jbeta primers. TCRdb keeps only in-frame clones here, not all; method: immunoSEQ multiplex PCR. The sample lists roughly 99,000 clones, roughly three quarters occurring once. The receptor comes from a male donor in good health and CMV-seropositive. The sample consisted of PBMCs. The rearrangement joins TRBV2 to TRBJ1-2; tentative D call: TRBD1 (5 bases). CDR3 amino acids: CASSQGRDYGYTF. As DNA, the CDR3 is TGTGCCAGCAGCCAGGGCAGGGACTATGGCTACACCTTC.